This T cell receptor (beta chain) is drawn from a study of blood T cell repertoires in COVID-19 (TCRdb year 2020). Describing the broader study: Samples covering the acute and convalescent phases of COVID-19 were provided by collaborators in the United States, Italy and Spain. The prospective study material was composed of cDNA or gDNA derived from T cells, B-cell-depleted T cells, or PBMCs. Subjects who had been exposed to COVID-19, were actively infected with it, or had recovered from it provided the deeply sampled blood TCRbeta repertoires that made up the dataset. The repertoires were made available in a free public database intended to serve as a resource for research on the immune response to SARS-CoV-2. The samples were drawn from the first 160 participants of the ongoing ImmuneRACE study and from 950 to 1,500 subjects provided by 6 global collaborators. A de-identified subject ID, COVID-19 status, age in years and sex were almost always included in the sample metadata. HLA class I and class II types, where available, came from metadata supplied by the sample provider rather than from assay-based typing.

In the germline V gene, CDR1 corresponds to SGHRS and CDR2 to YFSETQ. There are 14 amino acids in the CDR3, from cysteine to phenylalanine inclusive. The DNA shown is the 42-base CDR3, in frame from base 1. Trimming leaves V shorter by 3 bases and J shorter by 5 bases, with the junction holding 7 bases beyond the gene matches. Participants in the prospective study were enrolled through a virtual design, were aged roughly 18 to 100 years, and lived in approximately 25 United States geographic areas. To assign participants to cohorts, the prospective study relied on clinical history that participants themselves reported in a screening survey and a study questionnaire. Recovered participants in ImmuneRACE Cohort 3 were defined by two consecutive negative NP/OP PCR tests, clearance by a healthcare professional, or resolution of symptoms. In the prospective study, whole blood, serum and a nasopharyngeal or oropharyngeal swab were collected from each participant by mobile phlebotomists. Additional blood draws and questionnaires over an approximately two-month period could optionally be provided by prospective study participants. Before DNA extraction, blood samples from the prospective study were shipped at room temperature or frozen.

TCRbeta CDR3 regions were amplified from genomic DNA by means of the immunoSEQ Assay, a bias-controlled multiplex PCR. The source study handled its data this way. The number of nucleated cells in each sample was estimated by amplification of reference gene primers within the assay. Sequence reads were collapsed and filtered to measure the absolute abundance of every unique TCRbeta CDR3 rearrangement. Productive Simpson clonality was computed per sample as the square root of Simpson's diversity index over productive rearrangements. Held by TCRdb, this immuneACCESS table contains in-frame sequences only and omits some clones. Under half of the omission traces to an unresolved V gene where checked; the cause of the rest is unknown. The DNA was the basis for D and trimming; V, J and clone size are from that table. The sample table lists a few hundred thousand clones, roughly 84% of them with a count of one. Of the sample, about 2.7% is held by the ten largest clones.

The full study reports these points: How much clinical and demographic metadata was included differed by source and by participant, and the metadata was provided uncurated.

Concerning this clone: What this receptor recognizes is not known. Base-call qualities are not available, and no considerably larger clone is one nucleotide away.

This TCR came from a woman in her twenties or thirties who had recovered from COVID-19. This chain joins TRBV5-1 to TRBJ2-5, with TRBD1 matching 7 junction bases. The sequenced sample was PBMCs or T cells enriched from blood (not recorded which). CDR3 region: CASSSDRRGETQYF. At the DNA level, the sequence is TGCGCCAGCAGCTCGGACAGGCGAGGGGAGACCCAGTACTTC.